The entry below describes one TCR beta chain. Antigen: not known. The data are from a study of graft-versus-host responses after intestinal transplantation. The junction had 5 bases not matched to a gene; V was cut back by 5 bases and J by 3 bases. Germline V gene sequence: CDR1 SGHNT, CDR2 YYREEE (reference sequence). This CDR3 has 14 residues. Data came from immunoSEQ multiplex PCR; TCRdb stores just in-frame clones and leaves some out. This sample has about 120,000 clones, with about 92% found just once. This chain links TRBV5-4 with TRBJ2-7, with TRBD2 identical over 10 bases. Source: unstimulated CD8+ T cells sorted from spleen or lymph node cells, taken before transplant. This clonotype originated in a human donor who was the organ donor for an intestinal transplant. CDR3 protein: CASSTSGGDYEQYF. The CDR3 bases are TGTGCCAGCAGTACGAGCGGGGGGGACTACGAGCAGTACTTC.